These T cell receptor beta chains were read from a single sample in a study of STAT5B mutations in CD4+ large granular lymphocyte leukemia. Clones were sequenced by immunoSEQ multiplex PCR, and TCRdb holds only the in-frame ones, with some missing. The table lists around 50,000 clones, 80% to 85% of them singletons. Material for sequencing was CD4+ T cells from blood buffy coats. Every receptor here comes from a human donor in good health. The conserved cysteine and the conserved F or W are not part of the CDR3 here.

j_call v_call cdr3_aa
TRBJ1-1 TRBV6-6 ASTSGEITEAF
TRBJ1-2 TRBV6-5 ASSYDPGAGDYGYT
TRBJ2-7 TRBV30 ASQGLTKYEQY
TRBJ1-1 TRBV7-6 AKQGWEAHTEAF
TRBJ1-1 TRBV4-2 ASSHYRGQSEAF
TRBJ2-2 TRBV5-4 ASSPGGTSGRSGELF
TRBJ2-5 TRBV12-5 ASGLVLQETQY
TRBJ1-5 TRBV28 ASSSTEVDRSNQPQH
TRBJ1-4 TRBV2 ASSEAGEKLF
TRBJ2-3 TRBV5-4 ASSPRTGISTDTQY
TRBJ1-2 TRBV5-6 ASSPDTIYGYT
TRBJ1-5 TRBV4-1 ASSSLTGRQPQH
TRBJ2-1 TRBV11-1 ASSLGLENEQF
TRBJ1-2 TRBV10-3 AISGRGRHGYT
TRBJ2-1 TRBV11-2 ASSVTLADVSYNEQF
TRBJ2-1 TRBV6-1 ASSADRRDNEQF
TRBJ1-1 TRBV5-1 ASSLGLGKDEAF
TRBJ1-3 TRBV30 AWSGQEGNTIY
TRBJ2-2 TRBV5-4 ASSLGRTNTGELF
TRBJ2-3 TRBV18 ASSYGGADTQY
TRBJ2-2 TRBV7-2 ASSVGQGTGELF
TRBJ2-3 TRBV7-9 ASSLVTGGVDTQY
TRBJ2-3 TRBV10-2 ASRGLGAGGTDTQY
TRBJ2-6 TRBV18 ASSLQASGANVLT
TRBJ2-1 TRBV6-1 ASSHDGYRGRQF
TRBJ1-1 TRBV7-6 ASSLDPGGTEAF
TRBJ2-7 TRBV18 ASSPVSGSVSYEQY
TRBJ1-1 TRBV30 AWSVRLRQADPREAF
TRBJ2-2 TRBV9 ASSSAASGGPRGTGELF
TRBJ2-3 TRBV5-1 ASSLSGRWDTDTQY
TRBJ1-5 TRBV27 ASSFAYSNQPQH
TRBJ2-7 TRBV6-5 ASSNGGEQY
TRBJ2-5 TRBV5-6 ASSFLNKETQY
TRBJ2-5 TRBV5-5 ASSLVAWGETQY
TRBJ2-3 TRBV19 ASSIDLGPTDTQY
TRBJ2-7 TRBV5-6 ASRTEPREQY
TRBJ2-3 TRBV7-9 ASLRGSDTQY
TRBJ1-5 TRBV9 ASSVVQPQH
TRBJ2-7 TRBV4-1 ASSQARRLAGVRGSSYEQY
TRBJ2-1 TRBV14 ASSQDSFQGNEQF
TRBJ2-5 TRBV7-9 ASTPSRGEETQY
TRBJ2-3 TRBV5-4 ASSLFLAGGGTQY
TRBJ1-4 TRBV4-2 ASSQELLATGEKLF
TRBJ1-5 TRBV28 ASSLGGSGNQPQH
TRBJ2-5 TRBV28 ASRSMTSGKETQY
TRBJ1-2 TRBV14 ASSQAIWDYGYT